Shown below are 32 T cell receptor beta chains from a single sample sequenced in a study of T cell changes during pregnancy in multiple sclerosis (dated 2019 in TCRdb). Library preparation employed the immunoSEQ multiplex PCR assay. The immuneACCESS repertoire file appears here via TCRdb, limited to in-frame rearrangements. These files lack a portion of the clones; in checked studies, under half of the deficit traces to unresolved V genes, and the cause of the others is not known. The sample includes 45,000 to 60,000 clones, with around 90% observed a single time. The top ten constitute 1.5% to 2% of the sample. The material sequenced was peripheral blood, taken in the first trimester of pregnancy. These receptors originate from a female donor with multiple sclerosis, enrolled in a pregnancy study.

The rearrangement links TRBV6-5 to TRBJ1-1; D call uncertain. The V gene lost 7 bases and the J gene lost 5 bases, with 14 bases spanning the gap. The CDR3 runs 13 residues. The V gene's germline CDR1 is MNHEY and CDR2 SVGAGI. The CDR3 loop is CASKGGWGTEAFF. CDR3 coding DNA: TGTGCCAGCAAGGGAGGGTGGGGTACTGAAGCTTTCTTT.

The gene calls are TRBV29-1 and TRBJ1-5; maybe TRBD1 (6 bases). Germline loops: CDR1 SQVTM, CDR2 ANQGSEA. CDR3 size: 13 residues. For the CDR3, the DNA is TGCAGTGCTACCACAGGGACGAATCAGCCCCAGCATTTT. This encodes CSATTGTNQPQHF.

The CDR3 loop reads CASSLAGDSDTQYF. DNA for the CDR3: TGCGCCAGCAGCTTGGCAGGGGATTCAGATACGCAGTATTTT. The chain combines TRBV5-1 with TRBJ2-3; D is possibly TRBD1 (6 bases). Per germline, CDR1 SGHRS and CDR2 YFSETQ. Trimming took off 0 bases at V and 4 bases at J, with 9 bases between the two ends. The CDR3 sequence is 14 residues long.

For this clone: At one boundary the junction diverges from the germline segment, which might be a read error. The chain employs TRBV2 and TRBJ2-2; 10 bases align to TRBD2. Germline V lookup: CDR1 SNHLY, CDR2 FYNNEI. The CDR3 covers 15 residues. CDR3 sequence: CASREAGGPSGELFF. The CDR3 DNA sequence: TGTGCCAGCAGAGAAGCGGGGGGGCCCTCCGGGGAGCTGTTTTTT.

This clone has only a few counts. The V call is TRBV7-9, the J call TRBJ1-1; the match to TRBD1 covers 8 bases. CDR3 length equals 15 residues. Germline V gene sequence: CDR1 SEHNR, CDR2 FQNEAQ (reference sequence). The V segment lost 4 bases and the J segment 1 base; nucleotides outside the gene matches: 5. CDR3 bases: TGTGCCAGCAGCTCAGGACAGGGCTGGAACACTGAAGCTTTCTTT. Translating it yields CASSSGQGWNTEAFF.

J is TRBJ1-2 and V is TRBV28; D may be TRBD1 (6 bases). CDR1 MDHEN and CDR2 SYDVKM come from the germline V gene. The V gene lost 5 bases and the J gene lost 5 bases, with 9 bases spanning the gap. This CDR3 spans 12 amino acids. The CDR3 reads CASSNRDYGYTF. The DNA of the CDR3 is TGTGCCAGCAGTAACAGGGATTATGGCTACACCTTC.

V and J are TRBV6-5 and TRBJ2-5; possibly TRBD2 for D (6 bases). V was cut by 2 bases and J by 5 bases, with 15 bases left in between. This CDR3 is 15 amino acids long. Germline values: CDR1 MNHEY, CDR2 SVGAGI. CDR3 DNA: TGTGCCAGCAGTTACGGAGGGGTGGCTGGCGAGACCCAGTACTTC. Its translation: CASSYGGVAGETQYF.

The chain uses TRBV4-3 and TRBJ1-1; possibly TRBD1 for D (6 bases). CDR1 and CDR2 from the germline V gene are LGHNA and YSLEER. Trimming left V 1 base short and J 1 base short, with 13 bases between. The CDR3 totals 16 residues. The CDR3 loop is CASSQGALTGNTEAFF. The CDR3 nucleotides are TGCGCCAGCAGCCAAGGGGCTCTGACAGGGAACACTGAAGCTTTCTTT.

This chain's CDR3 is CASTDYLAGAGSVETQYF. CDR3 coding DNA: TGTGCCAGCACTGACTATTTAGCGGGGGCAGGCAGCGTCGAGACCCAGTACTTC. The chain recombines TRBV6-1 with TRBJ2-5; 9 bases agree with TRBD2. This CDR3 contains 18 residues. The germline gives CDR1 MNHNS, CDR2 SASEGT. J was trimmed by 5 bases and V by 7 bases; bases with no gene match: 20.

V and J are TRBV5-1 and TRBJ2-5; 13 positions match TRBD2. This CDR3 comprises 16 residues. Germline values: CDR1 SGHRS, CDR2 YFSETQ. Germline trimming cut 4 bases from V and 1 base from J; bases unmatched to any gene: 4. DNA of the CDR3: TGCGCCAGCAGCATGGGACTAGCGGGGTTCCAAGAGACCCAGTACTTC. Amino acids: CASSMGLAGFQETQYF.

V and J are TRBV5-1 and TRBJ1-1; unclear D gene. Germline V gene data show CDR1 as SGHRS and CDR2 as YFSETQ. The ends were cut back, 0 bases at V and 1 base at J, with 10 bases in the middle. The CDR3 contains 15 residues. DNA of the CDR3: TGCGCCAGCAGCTTGGGAGGTAGAGGGAACACTGAAGCTTTCTTT. It encodes CASSLGGRGNTEAFF. The complete variable domain, with remaining parts taken from reference TRBV5-1 and TRBJ1-1, reads KAGVTQTPRYLIKTRGQQVTLSCSPISGHRSVSWYQQTPGQGLQFLFEYFSETQRNKGNFPGRFSGRQFSNSRSEMNVSTLELGDSALYLCASSLGGRGNTEAFFGQGTRLTVV.

The chain joins TRBV11-1 to TRBJ1-1; no firm D call. V was shortened by 3 bases and J by 2 bases, with 19 bases between the two germline ends. Germline CDR1 reads SGHAT; CDR2 reads FQDESV (reference sequence). CDR3 size: 17 residues. This CDR3 reads CASSLLAASRTNTEAFF. For the CDR3, the DNA is TGTGCCAGCAGCTTGTTAGCCGCCAGCCGCACAAACACTGAAGCTTTCTTT.

This chain connects TRBV10-3 to TRBJ1-2; D is perhaps TRBD1 (6 bases). Germline lookup yields CDR1 ENHRY and CDR2 SYGVKD. V lost 4 bases and J lost 7, with 13 bases in between. CDR3 length: 13 amino acids. CDR3 nucleotide sequence: TGTGCCATCAGTGGACTCCAAGGGGGTGGCTACACCTTC. Protein sequence: CAISGLQGGGYTF.

The chain employs TRBV27 and TRBJ1-6; D call uncertain. V was pared by 2 bases and J by 6 bases, with 17 bases between. The V gene's germline CDR1 is MNHEY and CDR2 SMNVEV (reference sequence). The CDR3 runs to 17 residues. The CDR3 nucleotides read TGTGCCAGCAGTTTACTCGCGCCGTGGAGGATTAATTCACCCCTCCACTTT. Its protein is CASSLLAPWRINSPLHF.

This chain links TRBV5-1 with TRBJ2-1; perhaps TRBD2 as D (5 bases). This CDR3 contains 15 residues. Germline CDR1 and CDR2: SGHRS and YFSETQ. Trimming shortened V by 0 bases and J by 0 bases, and 7 bases separated the two germline ends. The CDR3 nucleotides are TGCGCCAGCAGCTTGGCAGCGGTCTCCTACAATGAGCAGTTCTTC. Its protein is CASSLAAVSYNEQFF.

The chain uses TRBV10-3 and TRBJ2-1; TRBD2 matches 16 bases. Trimming cost V 4 bases and J 3 bases; bases outside gene matches: 9. Germline lookup yields CDR1 ENHRY and CDR2 SYGVKD. This CDR3 has 19 residues. CDR3 DNA: TGTGCCATCAGTGGCGGGACTAGCGGGGGGGTCATCAACTACAATGAGCAGTTCTTC. Its protein product is CAISGGTSGGVINYNEQFF.

J is TRBJ1-1 and V is TRBV7-8; D is possibly TRBD1 (6 bases). V gave up 8 bases and J gave up 1 base, with 11 bases separating them. The CDR3 is made up of 13 amino acids. CDR1 SGHVS and CDR2 FQNEAQ come from the germline V gene. CDR3: CASGRQANTEAFF. CDR3 nucleotide sequence: TGTGCCAGCGGCAGACAGGCGAACACTGAAGCTTTCTTT.

This clone was seen a single time. V usage is TRBV13 and J usage is TRBJ1-4; D is possibly TRBD1 (6 bases). CDR3 size: 17 residues. The V end lost 5 bases, the J end lost 0 bases, and 16 bases lay between the germline ends. Germline CDR1 and CDR2: PRHDT and FYEKMQ (reference sequence). The CDR3 region has the DNA TGTGCCAGCAGCCCAGCTCAGGGGTCTGCAACTAATGAAAAACTGTTTTTT. Encoded protein: CASSPAQGSATNEKLFF.

This chain connects TRBV27 to TRBJ2-7, with D hard to call. The V end lost 4 bases, the J end lost 0 bases, and 7 bases lay between the germline ends. CDR1 MNHEY and CDR2 SMNVEV come from the germline V gene (reference sequence). The CDR3 consists of 13 residues. CDR3: CASSSLLSYEQYF. CDR3 sequence (DNA): TGTGCCAGCAGTTCACTTCTCTCCTACGAGCAGTACTTC.

The chain carries TRBV5-5 and TRBJ1-2, with D possibly being TRBD1 (5 bases). Germline CDR1 SGHKS, CDR2 YYEKEE (reference sequence). This CDR3 comprises 17 residues. The V gene lost 4 bases and the J gene lost 2 bases, with 21 bases spanning the gap. CDR3 amino acids: CASSIYLGGAENYGYTF. The CDR3, as DNA: TGTGCCAGCAGCATCTATCTTGGTGGGGCTGAAAACTATGGCTACACCTTC.

The gene calls are TRBV5-4 and TRBJ1-2; a possible D gene is TRBD1 (6 bases). Germline CDR1 reads SGHNT; CDR2 reads YYREEE (reference sequence). The CDR3 covers 17 residues. The germline V and J ends were trimmed by 3 bases and 1 base, with 19 bases remaining between them. CDR3 protein: CASSSPGEGGFNYGYTF. The CDR3 DNA reads TGTGCCAGCAGCTCCCCCGGGGAGGGGGGATTTAACTATGGCTACACCTTC.

The CDR3 DNA sequence: TGCGCCAGCAGCTTGGGTGGGACAACAAACACCATATATTTT. Translated, it gives CASSLGGTTNTIYF. The gene calls are TRBV5-1 and TRBJ1-3; D might be TRBD1 (6 bases). The V and J ends lost 0 bases and 6 bases respectively, with 10 bases between them. The CDR3 has 14 amino acids. Germline V gene data show CDR1 as SGHRS and CDR2 as YFSETQ.

V usage is TRBV30 and J usage is TRBJ2-5; maybe TRBD1 (5 bases). V dropped 0 bases and J dropped 5 bases, with 13 bases sitting between them. CDR3 length: 14 residues. Germline V gene lookup returns CDR1 GTSNPN and CDR2 SVGIG (reference sequence). This CDR3 is CAWSVQGVGETQYF. CDR3 bases: TGTGCCTGGAGTGTTCAAGGGGTGGGGGAGACCCAGTACTTC. Full variable domain (remainder filled in from reference TRBV30 and TRBJ2-5): SQTIHQWPATLVQPVGSPLSLECTVEGTSNPNLYWYRQAAGRGLQLLFYSVGIGQISSEVPQNLSASRPQDRQFILSSKKLLLSDSGFYLCAWSVQGVGETQYFGPGTRLLVL.

This chain joins TRBV10-2 and TRBJ2-2; D is unclear. The CDR3 covers 14 residues. Germline V gene sequence: CDR1 WSHSY, CDR2 SAAADI. V lost 8 bases and J lost 0, with 10 bases in between. CDR3 sequence: CASHWSANTGELFF. The CDR3 bases are TGCGCCAGCCACTGGTCCGCGAACACCGGGGAGCTGTTTTTT.

The chain combines TRBV30 with TRBJ2-7; 9 positions agree with TRBD2. The CDR3 length is 15 residues. Germline lookup yields CDR1 GTSNPN and CDR2 SVGIG (reference sequence). V shed 2 bases, J shed 3 bases, and the junction held 8 bases outside the gene matches. In nucleotides, the CDR3 is TGTGCCTGGAGTCGGGCAGGCGGGGGGGGCTACGAGCAGTACTTC. It yields the protein CAWSRAGGGGYEQYF.

The gene calls are TRBV9 and TRBJ1-6; unclear D gene. The CDR3 has 15 residues. Trimming left V 3 bases short and J 8 bases short, with 15 bases between. The germline V gene encodes CDR1 SGDLS and CDR2 YYNGEE. The CDR3 here is CASSEGGEQDSPLHF. The CDR3 nucleotides read TGTGCCAGCAGCGAGGGAGGAGAGCAGGATTCACCCCTCCACTTT.

The genes are TRBV25-1 and TRBJ1-5, with D possibly being TRBD1 (5 bases). The germline gives CDR1 MGHDK, CDR2 SYGVNS. The V gene lost 6 bases and the J gene lost 5 bases, with 17 bases spanning the gap. The length of the CDR3 is 15 residues. CDR3 DNA sequence: TGTGCCAGCAGCTCCGGGGGGAGAGGGGATCAGCCCCAGCATTTT. Translated, it gives CASSSGGRGDQPQHF.

V and J are TRBV20-1 and TRBJ1-1, with D unclear. V was clipped by 4 bases and J by 6 bases, with 9 bases between them. This CDR3 has 11 amino acids. Germline CDR1 DFQATT, CDR2 SNEGSKA (reference sequence). CDR3 sequence (DNA): TGCAGTGCTACCCATAGCGCTGAAGCTTTCTTT. Translated, it gives CSATHSAEAFF.

This chain links TRBV5-4 with TRBJ1-6; perhaps TRBD1 as D (6 bases). Germline V gene data show CDR1 as SGHNT and CDR2 as YYREEE (reference sequence). Trimming cost V 3 bases and J 3 bases, with 13 bases left between them. The CDR3 consists of 16 residues. CDR3 DNA sequence: TGTGCCAGCAGCTCCGGGGGGACAAGCTATAATTCACCCCTCCACTTT. The encoded protein is CASSSGGTSYNSPLHF.

This clone was observed once. The rearrangement joins TRBV4-3 to TRBJ2-7, with 7 bases aligning to TRBD1. V was clipped by 1 base and J by 6 bases; unmatched bases: 6. Germline loops: CDR1 LGHNA, CDR2 YSLEER. The CDR3 runs to 14 residues. CDR3 protein: CASSQGWAGGEQYF. CDR3 nucleotides: TGCGCCAGCAGCCAAGGATGGGCAGGGGGCGAGCAGTACTTC.

The chain has TRBV7-2 and TRBJ2-3, with TRBD2 matching over 11 bases. CDR1 and CDR2 from the germline V gene are SGHTA and FQGNSA. The CDR3 spans 14 residues. J gave up 6 bases and V 5 bases, and 4 bases lay outside the gene matches. The CDR3 spells CASSQGTSGDTQYF. In DNA, the CDR3 is TGTGCCAGCAGCCAAGGGACTAGCGGCGATACGCAGTATTTT.

The chain uses TRBV25-1 and TRBJ1-5; 7 bases match TRBD1. Germline V gives CDR1 MGHDK, CDR2 SYGVNS. This CDR3 is 17 amino acids long. After removal of 2 bases from V and 4 bases from J, the junction contained 11 bases not matched to a gene. CDR3 protein: CASSEGSFGQENQPQHF. CDR3 DNA sequence: TGTGCCAGCAGTGAAGGGAGTTTTGGACAGGAAAATCAGCCCCAGCATTTT.